A selection of T cell receptor beta chains follows, all from one sample in a study of shared clonotypes between healthy human individuals. Clones were read by immunoSEQ multiplex PCR, and TCRdb kept only the in-frame ones, dropping some. The sample lists about 2,500,000 clones, just over 90% occurring once. Material: naive CD4+ T cells sorted from blood. These receptors were taken from a man in his late teens or twenties in good health. Each CDR3 is given with its conserved first and last residue. The D gene is left open where the match is weak. Clone size is stated in some rows and not others, as once, few, many or a class when expanded.

V: TRBV5-6; D: TRBD1; J: TRBJ1-6; size: once; DNA: TGTGCCAGCAGCCGTGGCGGGACAGCTAATTCACCCCTCCACTTT; CDR3: CASSRGGTANSPLHF
V: TRBV7-2; D: -; J: TRBJ2-3; size: -; DNA: TGTGCCAGCAGAACAGGGCCGGGGCGCACAGATACGCAGTATTTT; CDR3: CASRTGPGRTDTQYF
V: TRBV2; D: -; J: TRBJ2-3; size: -; DNA: TGTGCCAGCAGCTCTAGCGACGATACGCAGTATTTT; CDR3: CASSSSDDTQYF
V: TRBV7-9; D: -; J: TRBJ2-2; size: -; DNA: TGTGCCAGCAGCTTAGGTACAGCGAACACCGGGGAGCTGTTTTTT; CDR3: CASSLGTANTGELFF
V: TRBV18; D: -; J: TRBJ2-3; size: -; DNA: TGTGCCAGCTCTCCCCTGACGAGCACAGATACGCAGTATTTT; CDR3: CASSPLTSTDTQYF
V: TRBV5-1; D: -; J: TRBJ2-3; size: -; DNA: TGCGCCAGCATCCTCAGGGTCAAGGCAGATACGCAGTATTTT; CDR3: CASILRVKADTQYF
V: TRBV7-9; D: TRBD1; J: TRBJ2-5; size: -; DNA: TGTGCCAGCAGCAGCCGGGACAGGGCCTTCCAAGAGACCCAGTACTTC; CDR3: CASSSRDRAFQETQYF
V: TRBV4-1; D: TRBD1; J: TRBJ1-2; size: -; DNA: TGCGCCAGCAGCCAAGACCGGACAGGGAATGGCTACACCTTC; CDR3: CASSQDRTGNGYTF
V: TRBV25-1; D: -; J: TRBJ2-1; size: -; DNA: TGTGCCAGCAGGGACCAGACGTACTCCTACAATGAGCAGTTCTTC; CDR3: CASRDQTYSYNEQFF
V: TRBV9; D: -; J: TRBJ1-2; size: -; DNA: TGTGCCAGCAGCGGACCTTTGAACTATGGCTACACCTTC; CDR3: CASSGPLNYGYTF
V: TRBV2; D: -; J: TRBJ1-3; size: -; DNA: TGTGCCAGCAGTGCGACAGCCGGAGTGGGCACCATATATTTT; CDR3: CASSATAGVGTIYF
V: TRBV19; D: TRBD1; J: TRBJ1-5; size: -; DNA: TGTGCCAGTAGCACCATACAGGGGGCCCCTCAGCCCCAGCATTTT; CDR3: CASSTIQGAPQPQHF
V: TRBV2; D: TRBD2; J: TRBJ2-7; size: -; DNA: TGTGCCAGCAGACCACTAGCGGGAGCCCCCTACGAGCAGTACTTC; CDR3: CASRPLAGAPYEQYF
V: TRBV19; D: TRBD2; J: TRBJ2-4; size: -; DNA: TGTGCCAGTAGTATGGGACTAGCGGGGGGTAGGGGTCAGTACTTC; CDR3: CASSMGLAGGRGQYF
V: TRBV6-1; D: -; J: TRBJ1-1; size: once; DNA: TGTGCCAGCAGTGGCAGGACATGGAACACTGAAGCTTTCTTT; CDR3: CASSGRTWNTEAFF
V: TRBV30; D: TRBD2; J: TRBJ2-3; size: -; DNA: TGTGCCTGCCTAGCGGGGGCCGCATTGTTCACAGATACGCAGTATTTT; CDR3: CACLAGAALFTDTQYF
V: TRBV5-1; D: -; J: TRBJ2-2; size: -; DNA: TGCGCCAGCAGCTTGGGGCAGGGCACCGGGGAGCTGTTTTTT; CDR3: CASSLGQGTGELFF
V: TRBV6-6; D: -; J: TRBJ1-4; size: -; DNA: TGTGCCAGCAGTTACCGACAGTCGGTTAATGAAAAACTGTTTTTT; CDR3: CASSYRQSVNEKLFF
V: TRBV19; D: -; J: TRBJ1-1; size: -; DNA: TGTGCCAGTAGTATCAGACAGGAGAACACTGAAGCTTTCTTT; CDR3: CASSIRQENTEAFF